This entry describes one T cell receptor (beta chain). The antigen is unknown. Time point meaning: week 35, safety follow-up. Mutant IDH1 20-mer peptide, at 300 ug, made up each vaccine dose, with topical imiquimod. This entry belongs to a study of a mutant IDH1 vaccine in newly diagnosed glioma. CDR1 MGHDK and CDR2 SYGVNS come from the germline V gene. Germline trimming cut 0 bases from V and 13 bases from J; bases unmatched to any gene: 5. CDR3 length: 13 amino acids. General study findings and limits: With respect to changes in top peripheral T cell clonotypes, pseudoprogression seemed unrelated.

The table came from immunoSEQ multiplex PCR; TCRdb's copy has only in-frame clones and leaves some out. Of about 48,000 clones in the sample, roughly 84% were seen once. The chain recombines TRBV25-1 with TRBJ2-2; 7 nucleotides agree with TRBD2. The sequencing used PBMCs, collected from a glioma patient whose treatment included an IDH1 peptide vaccine. The receptor comes from a man between 40 and 49 years old with glioma. In nucleotides, the CDR3 is TGTGCCAGCAGTGAATATTTAGCGGGTGGGCTGTTTTTT. This codes for CASSEYLAGGLFF.